The next 18 T cell receptor beta chains were all read from a single sample in a study of T-cell reconstitution after alpha-beta-depleted transplantation in children. Unique molecular identifiers were built into the TCRbeta library. TCRdb ran MiXCR on the PCR reads and lists one entry per CDR3 protein. The data contain about 580,000 distinct CDR3 sequences, more than 20% of them singletons. The sample was PBMCs, mostly from graft donor cells, taken 360 days after TCRalphabeta/CD19-depleted stem cell transplant. All receptors derive from a boy in the first two years of life who had a stem cell transplant for acute myeloid leukemia, so the T cells may come from the graft donor.

The table lists this clonotype with many counts. The gene calls are TRBV25-1 and TRBJ2-1; D unresolved. Germline V lookup: CDR1 MGHDK, CDR2 SYGVNS. This CDR3 contains 11 residues. V lost 4 bases and J lost 7, with 5 bases in between. The CDR3, as DNA: TGTGCCAGCAGTGCTTGGAATGAGCAGTTCTTC. As protein: CASSAWNEQFF.

This clonotype showed up just a few times. The V gene is TRBV20-1, the J gene TRBJ2-1, with 7 bases identical to TRBD2. Germline CDR1 reads DFQATT; CDR2 reads SNEGSKA (reference sequence). Trimming took 0 bases from V and 5 from J; bases not matched to a gene: 13. The CDR3 runs to 17 residues. The chain's CDR3 is CSARDAAGVDLDNEQFF. CDR3 DNA: TGCAGTGCTAGAGATGCGGCGGGGGTCGACCTGGACAATGAGCAGTTCTTC.

This clonotype was found a few times. V and J are TRBV4-3 and TRBJ2-1; the D is unclear. The CDR3 totals 17 residues. Germline CDR1 LGHNA, CDR2 YSLEER. Trimming left V 1 base short and J 0 bases short, with 13 bases between. The CDR3 is CASSQVYPQSSYNEQFF. For the CDR3, the DNA is TGCGCCAGCAGCCAAGTCTACCCTCAGTCCTCCTACAATGAGCAGTTCTTC.

This clonotype has just a few counts. The chain uses TRBV6-5 and TRBJ2-1; 12 bases are shared with TRBD2. V shed 2 bases and J 6 bases; nucleotides not matched to a gene: 14. Germline CDR1 and CDR2: MNHEY and SVGAGI. CDR3 length: 19 residues. CDR3 sequence reads: CASSYLRPRTSGDGNEQFF. The CDR3 coding sequence is TGTGCCAGCAGTTACCTTCGGCCCCGGACTAGCGGGGATGGCAATGAGCAGTTCTTC.

Of note for this clonotype: Compared with germline, one end of the junction differs, possibly owing to a read error. V usage is TRBV6-1 and J usage is TRBJ2-7; no clear D gene. The CDR3 is 15 amino acids. Germline V CDR1 and CDR2: MNHNS, SASEGT. The CDR3 here is CASSPGPGPPYGQYF. CDR3 nucleotide sequence: TGTGCCAGCAGCCCCGGCCCTGGACCTCCCTACGGGCAGTACTTC.

With respect to this clonotype: One base away lies a much larger clone, so this may be a sequencing read error. V usage is TRBV20-1 and J usage is TRBJ2-1, with 13 bases matching TRBD2. Germline V gene lookup returns CDR1 DFQATT and CDR2 SNEGSKA (reference sequence). The CDR3 covers 16 residues. In DNA, the CDR3 is TGCTGTGCTAGGAGACTAGCGGGGGGCATATACAATGAGCAGTTCTTC. Translated: CCARRLAGGIYNEQFF.

This sequence joins TRBV11-2 and TRBJ2-5, with D perhaps matching TRBD1 (6 bases). The CDR3 has 13 amino acids. Deletions cut 8 bases from V and 2 bases from J, with 12 bases between. The germline gives CDR1 SGHAT, CDR2 FQNNGV. The CDR3 bases are TGTGCCAGCGAGGGGGACGTACAAGAGACCCAGTACTTC. The encoded protein is CASEGDVQETQYF. Combining the CDR3 with reference TRBV11-2 and TRBJ2-5 gives the whole variable domain EAGVAQSPRYKIIEKRQSVAFWCNPISGHATLYWYQQILGQGPKLLIQFQNNGVVDDSQLPKDRFSAERLKGVDSTLKIQPAKLEDSAVYLCASEGDVQETQYFGPGTRLLVL.

This clonotype was seen a handful of times. This chain uses TRBV12-3 or TRBV12-4 with TRBJ2-1, with TRBD1 identical over 9 bases. The CDR3 has 15 residues. V was pared by 6 bases and J by 5 bases, with 8 bases of the junction left unmatched. The CDR3 sequence is CASSWVQGADNEQFF. Written as DNA, the CDR3 is TGTGCCAGCAGCTGGGTACAGGGGGCTGACAATGAGCAGTTCTTC.

This clonotype was observed a handful of times. The rearrangement joins TRBV5-1 to TRBJ2-7; 7 bases align to TRBD1. The CDR3 length is 16 residues. The V segment lost 4 bases and the J segment 0 bases; nucleotides outside the gene matches: 10. Germline V gene sequence: CDR1 SGHRS, CDR2 YFSETQ. The CDR3 DNA reads TGCGCCAGCAGCCTCCCGAGACAGGGCTTCTCCTACGAGCAGTACTTC. Translated, it gives CASSLPRQGFSYEQYF.

This chain connects TRBV3-1 to TRBJ2-7; TRBD1 agrees at 8 bases. The CDR3 is 17 amino acids. Unmatched junction bases numbered 13, after V lost 2 bases and J lost 4 bases. Germline loops: CDR1 LGHDT, CDR2 YNNKEL (reference sequence). In DNA, the CDR3 is TGTGCCAGCAGCCAATACGGTAGGACAGGGTCCGTTTACGAGCAGTACTTC. As protein: CASSQYGRTGSVYEQYF.

This rearrangement joins TRBV5-6 to TRBJ1-3; D gene uncertain. Trimming cost V 4 bases and J 8 bases, with 13 bases left between them. Germline V gives CDR1 SGHDT, CDR2 YYEEEE. The CDR3 is 13 residues long. CDR3 protein: CASSLPREDTIYF. The CDR3 DNA is TGTGCCAGCAGCCTACCTCGGGAGGACACCATATATTTT.

This clonotype was picked up many times. The chain combines TRBV5-1 with TRBJ1-5; D is unresolved. Per germline, CDR1 SGHRS and CDR2 YFSETQ. This CDR3 is built from 14 residues. The ends were cut back, 0 bases at V and 5 bases at J, with 9 bases in the middle. The CDR3 protein is CASSLAAGDQPQHF. CDR3 bases: TGCGCCAGCAGCTTGGCGGCCGGGGATCAGCCCCAGCATTTT.

This chain uses TRBV5-5 with TRBJ2-5; 9 nucleotides line up with TRBD1. The V gene's germline CDR1 is SGHKS and CDR2 YYEKEE (reference sequence). The V segment lost 3 bases and the J segment 4 bases; nucleotides outside the gene matches: 13. The CDR3 spans 17 residues. This chain's CDR3 is CASSSGQGRLVGETQYF. CDR3 nucleotide sequence: TGTGCCAGCAGCTCGGGACAGGGTCGGTTGGTTGGAGAGACCCAGTACTTC.

This clonotype has a handful of counts. CDR3 in DNA: TGCAGTGCTAGAGATCCGGACAGGGACGAGCAGTACTTC. Amino acids: CSARDPDRDEQYF. The chain carries TRBV20-1 and TRBJ2-7; 8 bases are a match to TRBD1. The CDR3 covers 13 residues. Germline V gives CDR1 DFQATT, CDR2 SNEGSKA (reference sequence). Trimming at V came to 0 bases and at J to 5 bases, leaving 3 bases not matched to a gene.

This sequence joins TRBV9 and TRBJ2-1; a possible D gene is TRBD1 (5 bases). The V end was cut by 2 bases, the J end by 0 bases, with 9 bases between. Germline V gene lookup returns CDR1 SGDLS and CDR2 YYNGEE. The CDR3 length is 15 residues. CDR3 nucleotides: TGTGCCAGCAGCGTTACAGGATCCTCCTACAATGAGCAGTTCTTC. Protein: CASSVTGSSYNEQFF.

This clonotype occurred many times. The chain combines TRBV7-7 with TRBJ2-2; possible D gene TRBD1, 6 bases. The CDR3 loop spans 15 amino acids. The germline V gene has CDR1 SSHAT and CDR2 FNYEAQ (reference sequence). With 6 bases removed from V and 0 bases from J, the gap between germline ends came to 11 bases. In nucleotides, the CDR3 is TGTGCCAGCAGTCGGGACAACGCGAACACCGGGGAGCTGTTTTTT. Residues: CASSRDNANTGELFF.

This clonotype was observed a few times. The J gene is TRBJ2-3, the V gene TRBV12-3 or TRBV12-4, with 11 bases lining up with TRBD2. The CDR3 has 15 residues. Unmatched junction bases numbered 8, after V lost 7 bases and J lost 5 bases. The CDR3 DNA is TGTGCCAGCACTGTACTAGCGGGGGCCGGAGATACGCAGTATTTT. Its protein product is CASTVLAGAGDTQYF.

V usage is TRBV5-1 and J usage is TRBJ2-1; TRBD2 matches at 12 bases. Germline CDR1 reads SGHRS; CDR2 reads YFSETQ. The CDR3 is made up of 18 amino acids. V shed 0 bases, J shed 7 bases, and the junction held 11 bases outside the gene matches. The CDR3 loop reads CASSLAGWATSGGNEQFF. The CDR3 DNA reads TGCGCCAGCAGCTTGGCCGGATGGGCGACTAGCGGGGGAAATGAGCAGTTCTTC.